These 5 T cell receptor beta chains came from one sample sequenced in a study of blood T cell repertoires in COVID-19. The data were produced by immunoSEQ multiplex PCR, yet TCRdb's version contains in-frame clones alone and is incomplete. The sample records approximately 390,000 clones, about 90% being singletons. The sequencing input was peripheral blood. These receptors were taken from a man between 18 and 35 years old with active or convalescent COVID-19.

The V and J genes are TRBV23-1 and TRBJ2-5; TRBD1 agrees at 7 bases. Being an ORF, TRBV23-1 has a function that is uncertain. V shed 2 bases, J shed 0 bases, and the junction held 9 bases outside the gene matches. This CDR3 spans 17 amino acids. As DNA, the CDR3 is TGCGCCAGCAGTCAACTCTCGACAGGGAGTTACCAAGAGACCCAGTACTTC. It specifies CASSQLSTGSYQETQYF.

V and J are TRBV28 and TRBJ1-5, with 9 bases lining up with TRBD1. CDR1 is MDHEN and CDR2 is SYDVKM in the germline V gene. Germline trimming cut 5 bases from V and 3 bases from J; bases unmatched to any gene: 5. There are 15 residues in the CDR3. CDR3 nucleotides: TGTGCCAGCAGTATAGGGACAGGGTACAATCAGCCCCAGCATTTT. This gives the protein CASSIGTGYNQPQHF.

CDR3 nucleotides: TGTGCCAGCTCACCATCGCAGGGAGGGGATACGCAGTATTTT. Amino acid sequence: CASSPSQGGDTQYF. The chain joins TRBV18 to TRBJ2-3; 7 positions agree with TRBD2. This CDR3 contains 14 residues. With 2 bases clipped from V and 6 bases from J, the junction kept 5 bases outside the gene matches. Germline assignment: CDR1 KGHSH and CDR2 LQKENI.

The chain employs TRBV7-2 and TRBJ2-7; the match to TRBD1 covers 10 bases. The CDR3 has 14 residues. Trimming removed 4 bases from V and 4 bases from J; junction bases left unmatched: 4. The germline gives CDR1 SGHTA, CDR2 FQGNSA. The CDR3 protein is CASSWDRGSYEQYF. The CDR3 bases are TGTGCCAGCAGCTGGGACAGGGGTTCGTACGAGCAGTACTTC.

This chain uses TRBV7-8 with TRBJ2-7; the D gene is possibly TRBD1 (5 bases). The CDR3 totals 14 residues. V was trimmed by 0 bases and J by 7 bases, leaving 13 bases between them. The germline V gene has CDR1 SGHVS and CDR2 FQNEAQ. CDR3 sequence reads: CASSLALDRGEQYF. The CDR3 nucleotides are TGTGCCAGCAGCTTAGCGTTAGACAGAGGAGAGCAGTACTTC.